A single T cell receptor beta chain is shown here with its context. Its specificity is unknown. Hyperthyroidism was considered stable when no ophthalmopathy appeared within 18 months of follow-up. The source of the PBMCs was 8.5 to 10 ml of fresh peripheral blood. This CDR3 has 13 residues. Germline-derived CDR1 and CDR2 are KGHSH and LQKENI. V was clipped by 2 bases and J by 3 bases, with 8 bases between them. The data originate from a study of Graves' ophthalmopathy and Graves' hyperthyroidism. Study background: Investigators collected peripheral blood at initial diagnosis, before any treatment was given.

As the template, RNA transcripts were used to amplify TCR beta CDR3 regions. Second-round multiplex PCR came after a first-round RT-PCR that employed HTBI primers. TCRdb reprocessed the multiplex PCR reads with MiXCR, giving one entry per CDR3 protein. The repertoire holds hundreds of thousands of distinct CDR3 sequences, with roughly 20% as singletons. Study-wide results and limits: Most thyroid clonotypes expanded beyond 0.001 frequency were also found in blood.

The specimen sequenced was peripheral blood. The receptor was derived from a woman under 30 with stable Graves' hyperthyroidism. Some clones in this sample may be carry-over from other donors' samples. V is TRBV18 and J is TRBJ2-7; D is ambiguous. The CDR3: CASSPSQYYEQYF. The CDR3, as DNA: TGTGCCAGCTCACCATCCCAGTACTACGAGCAGTACTTC.